This TCR beta chain was obtained from a study of CD8+CD57+ T cells in acquired aplastic anemia (dated by TCRdb to 2017 to 2018). Notes on the research overall: On average, sorted CD4+ and CD8+ cells yielded approximately 3 ug of extracted DNA, with a range of about 0.18 to 27.4 ug. For healthy donor samples, the average read count was around 9.8 million for CD4+ cells and roughly 11 million for CD8+ cells.

This clonotype was observed at least ten times. The clone's antigen remains unknown. Qualities for individual bases were not recorded, and no much larger clone is one base off. CDR1 and CDR2, per the germline V gene, are SGDLS and YYNGEE. Taken from cysteine to phenylalanine, the CDR3 has 17 residues. Solely the CDR3 DNA is kept, with 51 bases framed from the first base. V is pared back by 0 bases and J by 1 base, with 14 bases lying between the germline termini. In this study, sorted CD4+ and CD8+ T cells from the blood of healthy subjects and of severe aplastic anemia patients had their TCR repertoires deep-sequenced. Ficoll-Paque density gradient centrifugation was used to isolate peripheral blood mononuclear cells. Before DNA was extracted, CD4+ and CD8+ T cells were sorted using either FACS or magnetic beads. Genomic DNA served as template for TCR beta VDJ combination and CDR3 sequence profiling. An Illumina HiSeq 2000 was the platform used for TCR repertoire sequencing. In the source study's methods: Repertoire assessment relied on Simpson's diversity index, CDR3 size and DJ length profiles, and TRBV/TRBJ rearrangement plots. The most abundant DNA sequence in the deep sequencing data was defined as the immunodominant clone. CDR3 amino acid sequences were screened for sharing across subjects and compared with published repertoires and the VDJdb database. Using fastp trimming at Q25 and MiXCR clonotype assembly, TCRdb reanalyzed the public sequencing data and kept in-frame beta chains. A single entry per CDR3 protein holds the most common genes and DNA from its merged rows. These V and J calls are TCRdb output, not the study's own analysis. Across this sample there are under 250,000 distinct CDR3 sequences, with approximately 35% seen only once. The ten largest clones add up to 1% to 1.3% of the sample.

The full study reports these points: Twenty-nine CD8+ CDR3 sequences were shared between patients and controls but appeared highly expressed in patients and within their immunodominant clones. Between patients and healthy controls, no significant difference in CD8+ Simpson's diversity was found (P=0.060).

This TCR was sampled from a human donor in good health, serving as a control. The rearrangement joined TRBV9 to TRBJ1-3; TRBD1 is a possible D gene, resting on 5 matching bases. The sequenced material came from sorted CD4+, CD8+, or CD8+CD57+ T cells (not recorded which) from PBMCs. The CDR3 here reads CASSVEAWAGSGNTIYF. The DNA reads TGTGCCAGCAGCGTAGAGGCTTGGGCAGGGTCTGGAAACACCATATATTTT.